This T cell receptor (beta chain) was documented in a study of Ad26.COV2.S vaccination and SARS-CoV-2 variants. The treatment was: roughly 19 received Ad26.COV2.S at low or high dose, single or two shots; about 5 received placebo; per-sample allocation not given. Sample collection was performed on day 63 after the first vaccine or placebo injection. Trimming took off 1 base at V and 7 bases at J, with 17 bases between the two ends. CDR3 length: 16 amino acids. Germline values: CDR1 SGHVS, CDR2 FQNEAQ. Produced via immunoSEQ multiplex PCR; TCRdb's table is partial and in-frame only. The profile shows 300,000 to 500,000 clones, around 85% of them singletons.

J is TRBJ1-5 and V is TRBV7-8, with TRBD1 as a possible D gene (5 bases). This sequence was found in a person between 18 and 65 years old who received the Ad26.COV2.S COVID-19 vaccine or a placebo. The sample was peripheral blood, taken in a trial of Ad26.COV2.S vaccine versus placebo. The CDR3 loop reads CASSLDLSRGRQPQHF. CDR3 coding DNA: TGTGCCAGCAGCTTAGACCTCAGCCGGGGGAGACAGCCCCAGCATTTT.